This TCR beta chain was documented in a study of CD8 T cells in Susac syndrome. The CDR3 contains 14 residues. V lost 4 bases and J 1 base, leaving 9 bases between the germline ends. Germline loops: CDR1 SGHTA, CDR2 FQGTGA. The authors reverse transcribed roughly 0.5 to 1 ug RNA with random hexamers. In TCRdb, the immunoSEQ multiplex PCR reads were re-called with MiXCR into one record per CDR3 protein. Counted here are about 130,000 distinct CDR3 sequences, approximately 95% occurring once; the ten biggest clones make up over 0.15%. Patients with Susac syndrome met diagnostic criteria defined recently for definite or probable disease. Overall study findings and caveats: The study found that Susac CD8+ clonal expansion peaked in TEMRA cells and active patients. The study's TCR sequencing and HLA analysis drew on a certain number of individuals. That number was acknowledged as relatively small.

A remark on this clonotype: The antigen remains undetermined.

The sequenced sample consisted of CD8+ T cells from PBMCs. The J gene is TRBJ2-3, the V gene TRBV7-3; no clear D. This clonotype originated in a human donor with Susac syndrome. The CDR3 coding sequence is TGTGCCAGCAGCTCAATCGGTGGCACAGATACGCAGTATTTT. Its translation: CASSSIGGTDTQYF. Full variable domain (remainder filled in from reference TRBV7-3 and TRBJ2-3): GAGVSQTPSNKVTEKGKYVELRCDPISGHTALYWYRQSLGQGPEFLIYFQGTGAADDSGLPNDRFFAVRPEGSVSTLKIQRTERGDSAVYLCASSSIGGTDTQYFGPGTRLTVL.